This T cell receptor beta chain emerged from a study of shared clonotypes between healthy human individuals. The CDR3 has 14 amino acids. CDR1 is WNHNN, CDR2 SYGVQD, per germline (reference sequence). Trimming took 0 bases from V and 5 from J, leaving 9 bases between them. CD8 cells classed as naive were CD45RO-negative and positively selected for CCR7, excluding terminally differentiated effector memory CD45RA+ cells. Sequencing used immunoSEQ multiplex PCR; TCRdb keeps in-frame clones, though not all of them. Of over 800,000 clones listed, around 92% are singletons. The TCR comes from a man younger than 40 in good health. Sequencing was performed on naive CD8+ T cells sorted from blood. This rearrangement joins TRBV10-1 to TRBJ2-3, with D uncertain. The CDR3 coding sequence is TGCGCCAGCAGTGAGTCGAGGTGGGGAGATACGCAGTATTTT. Amino acids: CASSESRWGDTQYF.